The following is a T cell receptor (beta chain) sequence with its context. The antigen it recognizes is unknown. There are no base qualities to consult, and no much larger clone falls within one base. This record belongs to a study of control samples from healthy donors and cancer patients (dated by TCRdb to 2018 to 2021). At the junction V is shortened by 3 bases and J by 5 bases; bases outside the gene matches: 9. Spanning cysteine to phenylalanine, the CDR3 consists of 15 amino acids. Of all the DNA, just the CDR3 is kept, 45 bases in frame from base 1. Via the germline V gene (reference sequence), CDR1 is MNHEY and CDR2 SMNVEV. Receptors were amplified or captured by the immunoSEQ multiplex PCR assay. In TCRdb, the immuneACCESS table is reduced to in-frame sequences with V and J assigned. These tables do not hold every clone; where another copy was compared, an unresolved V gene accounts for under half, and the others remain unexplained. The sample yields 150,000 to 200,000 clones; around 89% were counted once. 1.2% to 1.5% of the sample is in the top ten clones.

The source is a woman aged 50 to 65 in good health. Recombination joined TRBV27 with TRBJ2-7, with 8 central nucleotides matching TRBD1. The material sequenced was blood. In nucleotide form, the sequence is TGTGCCAGCAGTTTTGGGTCAGGGGGCACCCACGAGCAGTACTTC. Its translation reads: CASSFGSGGTHEQYF.